The 27 T cell receptor beta chains presented below share a single source sample, sequenced in a study of kidney transplant recipient with SARS-CoV-2 infection. MiXCR, run by TCRdb on the reads, gives a single entry per CDR3 protein. The data hold 250,000 or so distinct CDR3 sequences, with less than 35% observed a single time. Material: a blood sample, obtained at baseline and on approximately day 120 from a kidney transplant recipient. The source of these receptors is a male patient aged 25 to 39 who had COVID-19 and was a kidney transplant recipient. Certain T cells may be donor cells from the graft.

The chain couples TRBV5-4 to TRBJ1-2; D gene uncertain. The germline gives CDR1 SGHNT, CDR2 YYREEE (reference sequence). With 7 bases removed from V and 4 bases from J, the gap between germline ends came to 23 bases. The CDR3 loop spans 16 amino acids. This CDR3 reads CASRPVVPGKTYGYTF. CDR3 coding DNA: TGTGCCAGCCGACCAGTCGTACCAGGAAAGACCTATGGCTACACCTTC.

This clonotype was detected many times. V gene TRBV5-3 combines with J gene TRBJ1-2; D ambiguous. TRBV5-3 is placed among ORFs of uncertain function. The CDR3 extends over 16 amino acids. The V end was cut by 4 bases, the J end by 4 bases, with 20 bases between. The CDR3 here is CARSEPVVRKTYGYTF. Here the CDR3 DNA reads TGTGCCAGAAGCGAGCCAGTGGTGAGAAAGACCTATGGCTACACCTTC.

This clonotype was picked up a small number of times. One end of the junction does not line up with germline, which may come from a read error. The chain carries TRBV5-1 and TRBJ2-4, with TRBD2 matching over 8 bases. Germline values: CDR1 SGHRS, CDR2 YFSETQ. The CDR3 covers 14 residues. The CDR3 nucleotides are TGCGCCAGCAGCTTGGACGGGGGGGCCCCCGAACTACACTTC. Amino acids: CASSLDGGAPELHF.

In regard to this clonotype: This may come from a read error, since a much larger clone is one base off. V gene TRBV28 combines with J gene TRBJ2-2; TRBD1 aligns across 9 bases. CDR3 length equals 14 residues. Per germline, CDR1 MDHEN and CDR2 SYDVKM. In DNA form, the CDR3 reads TGTACCAGCATTCCGGGACAGGGCACCGGGGAGCTGTTTTTT. Its protein product is CTSIPGQGTGELFF.

This clonotype has at least ten counts. This chain uses TRBV6-1 with TRBJ1-2; weak D call: TRBD1 (5 bases). Trimming cost V 4 bases and J 9 bases, with 12 bases left between them. The CDR3 length is 12 residues. Germline values: CDR1 MNHNS, CDR2 SASEGT. Written as DNA, the CDR3 is TGTGCCAGCAGTGGACAGAGCTCGCGCTACACCTTC. As protein: CASSGQSSRYTF.

As regards this clonotype: The junction and the germline gene differ at one end; a read error may be behind it. The chain employs TRBV12-3 or TRBV12-4 and TRBJ1-5; 10 positions agree with TRBD1. The CDR3 totals 17 residues. This chain's CDR3 is CAGSYELGTGVNQPQHF. The CDR3 nucleotides read TGTGCCGGCAGTTATGAATTGGGGACAGGGGTCAATCAGCCCCAGCATTTT.

This clonotype was detected ten times or more. This chain uses TRBV6-5 with TRBJ1-5; D not certain. Trimming removed 6 bases at V and 0 bases at J, with 3 bases between. Germline values: CDR1 MNHEY, CDR2 SVGAGI. CDR3 length: 12 amino acids. The CDR3 sequence is CASRTSNQPQHF. The CDR3 DNA sequence: TGTGCCAGCAGAACTAGCAATCAGCCCCAGCATTTT.

Many counts were recorded for this clonotype. This chain links TRBV10-2 with TRBJ1-2, with 12 bases fitting TRBD1. This CDR3 spans 17 amino acids. Germline trimming cut 4 bases from V and 5 bases from J; bases unmatched to any gene: 11. The germline CDR1 and CDR2 sequences are WSHSY and SAAADI. CDR3 sequence: CASSGPGTGGIGYGYTF. For the CDR3, the DNA is TGCGCCAGCAGTGGTCCCGGGACAGGGGGCATAGGATATGGCTACACCTTC.

This clonotype was seen at least ten times. V is TRBV4-2 and J is TRBJ1-1; no reliable D call. V gave up 0 bases and J gave up 10 bases, with 15 bases separating them. CDR3 length equals 14 residues. CDR1 and CDR2 (germline): LGHNA, YNFKEQ. In DNA, the CDR3 is TGTGCCAGCAGCCAAGATCTCGGCAGGCGTATAGCTTTCTTT. Amino acids: CASSQDLGRRIAFF.

Comments on this clonotype: At one boundary the junction diverges from the germline segment, which might be a read error. The rearrangement uses TRBV5-6 and TRBJ1-1; no firm D call. Germline V gene data show CDR1 as SGHDT and CDR2 as YYEEEE. There are 11 residues in the CDR3. The chain's CDR3 is CAGSLGGEAFF. The DNA for the CDR3 is TGTGCCGGCAGCTTAGGTGGGGAAGCTTTCTTT.

Many counts were recorded for this clonotype. This rearrangement joins TRBV2 to TRBJ2-3; 10 nucleotides match TRBD2. The germline CDR1 and CDR2 sequences are SNHLY and FYNNEI. CDR3 size: 14 residues. Trimming at V came to 10 bases and at J to 6 bases, leaving 10 bases not matched to a gene. The CDR3 region has the DNA TGTGCCACTAAAAGCGGGAGGGCCGGGGATACGCAGTATTTT. This sequence encodes CATKSGRAGDTQYF.

This clonotype was detected ten times or more. The chain combines TRBV3-2 with TRBJ1-1. TRBV3-2 is noted as a pseudogene. This CDR3 comprises 11 residues. CDR3 loop: CASSFYTEAFF. The CDR3 region has the DNA TGTGCCAGCAGTTTCTACACTGAAGCTTTCTTT.

This clonotype was observed at least ten times. V usage is TRBV5-1 and J usage is TRBJ2-3; possibly TRBD2 for D (6 bases). CDR3 length: 18 residues. V gave up 4 bases and J gave up 1 base, with 22 bases separating them. Germline V CDR1 and CDR2: SGHRS, YFSETQ. The CDR3 protein is CASSGRAGLTPRTDTQYF. The CDR3 nucleotides read TGCGCCAGCAGCGGGCGAGCGGGCCTAACCCCTCGCACAGATACGCAGTATTTT.

This clonotype appeared a few times. This may stem from a read error, because a much larger clone lies one nucleotide away. The J gene is TRBJ2-7, the V gene TRBV9; TRBD2 matches at 8 bases. The CDR3 has 16 residues. Germline loops: CDR1 SGDLS, CDR2 YYNGEE. This CDR3 is CASSVDPGLGAYGQYF. Here the CDR3 DNA reads TGTGCCAGCAGCGTAGATCCGGGACTAGGAGCCTACGGGCAGTACTTC.

This clonotype was seen repeatedly, ten times or more. V usage is TRBV3-1 and J usage is TRBJ2-5, with unresolved D. V dropped 5 bases and J dropped 5 bases, with 24 bases sitting between them. The CDR3 length is 17 residues. Per germline, CDR1 LGHDT and CDR2 YNNKEL (reference sequence). The CDR3 region is CASSVATPISFSETQYF. The CDR3 DNA sequence: TGTGCCAGCAGCGTAGCTACTCCCATTTCTTTCTCTGAGACCCAGTACTTC.

This clonotype was recorded many times. This sequence joins TRBV29-1 and TRBJ2-7, with TRBD1 matching over 7 bases. Germline-derived CDR1 and CDR2 are SQVTM and ANQGSEA. The ends lost 6 bases at V and 5 bases at J; junction bases unmatched: 16. This CDR3 has 15 amino acids. The CDR3 sequence: CSVADDRVDIHEQYF. The DNA for the CDR3 is TGCAGCGTAGCTGATGACAGGGTCGATATCCACGAGCAGTACTTC.

This clonotype has a count of ten or more. The chain is built from TRBV6-1 and TRBJ2-7; 9 bases fit TRBD1. Trimming cost V 1 base and J 4 bases; bases outside gene matches: 5. Germline V gene sequence: CDR1 MNHNS, CDR2 SASEGT. CDR3 length: 15 amino acids. The CDR3 here is CASSEGTDRGYEQYF. For the CDR3, the DNA is TGTGCCAGCAGTGAAGGTACGGACAGGGGTTACGAGCAGTACTTC.

This clonotype has ten or more counts. The rearrangement uses TRBV27 and TRBJ2-5; 7 bases fit TRBD1. CDR3 length equals 15 residues. V lost 4 bases, J lost 5 bases, and 10 bases stayed unmatched. In germline, CDR1 is MNHEY, CDR2 SMNVEV (reference sequence). CDR3 loop: CASSSIRDSRETQYF. The CDR3 bases are TGTGCCAGCAGTTCCATTAGGGACAGCAGGGAGACCCAGTACTTC.

Regarding this clonotype: A read error may explain this, as a much larger clone is one base away. CDR3 sequence (DNA): TGTGCCAGCAGTGCAGCAGTAGGTGGGAGAAAGACCTGTGGCTACACCTTC. Translated: CASSAAVGGRKTCGYTF. The genes are TRBV6-5 and TRBJ1-2; D uncertain. From germline, CDR1 is MNHEY and CDR2 SVGAGI. Trimming took 5 bases from V and 7 from J, leaving 26 bases between them. The CDR3 consists of 17 residues.

Note on this clonotype: This could be a read error, since a much larger clone is one nucleotide away. The chain has TRBV30 and TRBJ2-3; a possible D gene is TRBD2 (5 bases). The germline gives CDR1 GTSNPN, CDR2 SVGIG (reference sequence). The CDR3 covers 16 residues. Trimming removed 0 bases from V and 2 bases from J, with 15 bases in between. CDR3 residues: CAWSVRLEGTTDTQYF. The CDR3, as DNA: TGTGCCTGGAGTGTACGATTAGAGGGAACCACAGATACGCAGTATTTT.

This clonotype was seen ten or more times. The chain carries TRBV6-5 and TRBJ1-2, with D unresolved. CDR3 length: 11 amino acids. The V gene's germline CDR1 is MNHEY and CDR2 SVGAGI. Deletions cut 4 bases from V and 8 bases from J, with 8 bases between. In nucleotides, the CDR3 is TGTGCCAGCAGTTCAGGTGAAGGCTACACCTTC. As protein: CASSSGEGYTF.

This clonotype was detected ten times or more. The rearrangement links TRBV11-2 to TRBJ1-1; D gene unclear. Germline V CDR1 and CDR2: SGHAT, FQNNGV. The V and J ends lost 5 bases and 1 base respectively, with 11 bases between them. This CDR3 is 14 amino acids long. CDR3 amino acids: CASSVMVGNTEAFF. DNA for the CDR3: TGTGCCAGCAGCGTCATGGTCGGGAACACTGAAGCTTTCTTT.

This clonotype was found many times. The CDR3 sequence: CASRKTGEGTEAFF. Here the CDR3 DNA reads TGCGCCAGCAGAAAAACAGGGGAAGGCACTGAAGCTTTCTTT. V and J are TRBV5-1 and TRBJ1-1; TRBD1 matches 7 bases. V was pared by 5 bases and J by 4 bases, with 8 bases of the junction left unmatched. The CDR3 is made up of 14 amino acids. Germline V gene lookup returns CDR1 SGHRS and CDR2 YFSETQ.

This clonotype was picked up many times. V and J are TRBV18 and TRBJ2-7; TRBD1 is a possible D gene (5 bases). The ends were cut back, 3 bases at V and 6 bases at J, with 9 bases in the middle. CDR1 and CDR2 (germline): KGHSH, LQKENI. The CDR3 sequence is 12 residues long. The DNA for the CDR3 is TGTGCCAGCTCACCGGGGCAGTCCGAGCAGTACTTC. Amino acid sequence: CASSPGQSEQYF. Variable domain in full (rest from reference TRBV18 and TRBJ2-7): NAGVMQNPRHLVRRRGQEARLRCSPMKGHSHVYWYRQLPEEGLKFMVYLQKENIIDESGMPKERFSAEFPKEGPSILRIQQVVRGDSAAYFCASSPGQSEQYFGPGTRLTVT.

This chain uses TRBV4-1 with TRBJ2-5, with 7 bases fitting TRBD2. Germline loops: CDR1 MGHRA, CDR2 YSYEKL. The trim removed 4 bases at V and 1 base at J, leaving 6 bases unmatched. The length of the CDR3 is 15 residues. The CDR3 bases are TGCGCCAGCAGCCGGAGCGGGGCCCGCCAAGAGACCCAGTACTTC. Protein sequence: CASSRSGARQETQYF.

This clonotype came up many times. The chain recombines TRBV3-1 with TRBJ1-1, with D unclear. Germline CDR1 reads LGHDT; CDR2 reads YNNKEL (reference sequence). With 5 bases removed from V and 4 bases from J, the gap between germline ends came to 23 bases. The CDR3 runs to 17 residues. CDR3 loop: CASSNIAPISIRTEAFF. Written as DNA, the CDR3 is TGTGCCAGCAGCAACATAGCTCCCATTTCAATTCGCACTGAAGCTTTCTTT. Based on the CDR3 plus reference TRBV3-1 and TRBJ1-1, the full variable domain is DTAVSQTPKYLVTQMGNDKSIKCEQNLGHDTMYWYKQDSKKFLKIMFSYNNKELIINETVPNRFSPKSPDKAHLNLHINSLELGDSAVYFCASSNIAPISIRTEAFFGQGTRLTVV.

In regard to this clonotype: A much larger clone is a single base away; this may be a read error. The chain links TRBV19 to TRBJ1-1; D ambiguous. CDR3 length: 13 amino acids. Trimming took 6 bases from V and 1 from J, leaving 9 bases between them. Germline assignment: CDR1 LNHDA and CDR2 SQIVND (reference sequence). The CDR3 here is CASRFIENTEAFF. The CDR3 bases are TGTGCCAGTAGATTTATCGAGAACACTGAAGCTTTCTTT. Full variable domain (rest looked up from reference TRBV19 and TRBJ1-1): DGGITQSPKYLFRKEGQNVTLSCEQNLNHDAMYWYRQDPGQGLRLIYYSQIVNDFQKGDIAEGYSVSREKKESFPLTVTSAQKNPTAFYLCASRFIENTEAFFGQGTRLTVV.